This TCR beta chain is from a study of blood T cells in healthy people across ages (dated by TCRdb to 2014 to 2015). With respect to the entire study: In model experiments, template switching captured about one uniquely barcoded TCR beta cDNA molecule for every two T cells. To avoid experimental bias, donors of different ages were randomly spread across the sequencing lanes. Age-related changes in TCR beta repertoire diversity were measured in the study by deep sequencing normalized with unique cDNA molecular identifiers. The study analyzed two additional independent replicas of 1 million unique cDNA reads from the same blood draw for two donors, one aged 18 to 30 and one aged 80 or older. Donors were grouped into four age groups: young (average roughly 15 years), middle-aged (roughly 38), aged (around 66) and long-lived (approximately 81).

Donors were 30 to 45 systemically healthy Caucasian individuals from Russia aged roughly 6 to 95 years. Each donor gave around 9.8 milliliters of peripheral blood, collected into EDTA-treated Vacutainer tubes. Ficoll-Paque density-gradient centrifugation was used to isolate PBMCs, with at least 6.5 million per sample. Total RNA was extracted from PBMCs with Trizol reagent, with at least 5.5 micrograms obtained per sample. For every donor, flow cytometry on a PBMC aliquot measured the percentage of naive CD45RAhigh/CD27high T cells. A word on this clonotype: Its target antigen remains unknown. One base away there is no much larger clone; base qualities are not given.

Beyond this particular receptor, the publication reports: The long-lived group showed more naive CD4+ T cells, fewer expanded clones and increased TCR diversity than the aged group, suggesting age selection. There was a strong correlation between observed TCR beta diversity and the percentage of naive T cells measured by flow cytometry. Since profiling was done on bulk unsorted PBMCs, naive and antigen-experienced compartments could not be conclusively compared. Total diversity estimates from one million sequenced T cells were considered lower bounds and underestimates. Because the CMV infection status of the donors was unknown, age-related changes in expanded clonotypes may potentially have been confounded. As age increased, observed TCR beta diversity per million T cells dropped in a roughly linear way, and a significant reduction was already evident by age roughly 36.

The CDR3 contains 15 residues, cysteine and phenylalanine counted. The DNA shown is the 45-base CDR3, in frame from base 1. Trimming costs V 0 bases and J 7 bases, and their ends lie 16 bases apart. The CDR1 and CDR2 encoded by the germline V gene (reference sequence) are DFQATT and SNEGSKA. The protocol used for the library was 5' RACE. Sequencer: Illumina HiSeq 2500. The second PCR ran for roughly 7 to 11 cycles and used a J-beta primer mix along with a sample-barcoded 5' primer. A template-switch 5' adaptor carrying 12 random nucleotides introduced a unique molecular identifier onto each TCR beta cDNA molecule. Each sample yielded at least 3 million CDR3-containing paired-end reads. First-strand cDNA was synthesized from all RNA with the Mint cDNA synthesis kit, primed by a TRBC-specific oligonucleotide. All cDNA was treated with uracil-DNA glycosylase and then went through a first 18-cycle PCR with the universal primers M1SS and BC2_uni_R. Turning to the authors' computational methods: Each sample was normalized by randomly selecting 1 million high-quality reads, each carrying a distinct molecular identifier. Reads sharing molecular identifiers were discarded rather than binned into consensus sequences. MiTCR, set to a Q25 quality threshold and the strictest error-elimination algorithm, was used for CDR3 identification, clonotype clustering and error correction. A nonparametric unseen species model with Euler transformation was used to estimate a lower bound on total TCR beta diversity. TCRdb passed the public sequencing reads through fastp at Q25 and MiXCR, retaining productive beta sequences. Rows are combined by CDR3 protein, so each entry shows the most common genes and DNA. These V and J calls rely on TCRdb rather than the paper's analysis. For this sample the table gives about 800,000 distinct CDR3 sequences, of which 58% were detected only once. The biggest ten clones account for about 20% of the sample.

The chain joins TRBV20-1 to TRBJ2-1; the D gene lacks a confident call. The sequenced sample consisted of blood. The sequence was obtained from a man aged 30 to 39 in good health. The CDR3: CSAREQILRSNEQFF. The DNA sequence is TGCAGTGCTAGAGAGCAGATATTGAGGTCGAATGAGCAGTTCTTC.